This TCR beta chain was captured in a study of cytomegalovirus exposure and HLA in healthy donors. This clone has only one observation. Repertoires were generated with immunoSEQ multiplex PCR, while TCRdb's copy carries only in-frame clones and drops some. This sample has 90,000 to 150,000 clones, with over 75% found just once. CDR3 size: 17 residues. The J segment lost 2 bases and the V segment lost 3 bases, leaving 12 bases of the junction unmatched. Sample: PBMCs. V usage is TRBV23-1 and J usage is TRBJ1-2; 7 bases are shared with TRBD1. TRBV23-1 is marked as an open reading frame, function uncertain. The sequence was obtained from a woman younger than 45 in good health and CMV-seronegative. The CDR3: CASSQCLDRLWNYGYTF. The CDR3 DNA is TGCGCCAGCAGTCAGTGCTTGGACAGGCTATGGAACTATGGCTACACCTTC.